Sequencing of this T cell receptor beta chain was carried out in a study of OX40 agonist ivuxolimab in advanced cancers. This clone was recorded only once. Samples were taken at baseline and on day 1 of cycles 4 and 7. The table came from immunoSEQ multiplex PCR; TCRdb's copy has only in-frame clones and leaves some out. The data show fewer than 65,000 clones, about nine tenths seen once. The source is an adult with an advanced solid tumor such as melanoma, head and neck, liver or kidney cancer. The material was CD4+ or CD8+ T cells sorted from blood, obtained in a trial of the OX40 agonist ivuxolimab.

The CDR3 nucleotides read TGCGCCAGCAGGCCTCCGGCCAAGTTCTACGAGCAGTACTTC. This translates into CASRPPAKFYEQYF. The gene calls are TRBV5-1 and TRBJ2-7, with D uncertain. Per the germline V gene, CDR1 is SGHRS and CDR2 is YFSETQ. With 5 bases removed from V and 3 bases from J, the gap between germline ends came to 15 bases. The length of the CDR3 is 14 residues.